Listed here are 2 T cell receptor beta chains from one sample, sequenced in a study of control samples from healthy donors and cancer patients (dated by TCRdb to 2018 to 2020). Library construction relied on the immunoSEQ multiplex PCR assay. TCRdb took this table from immuneACCESS and kept in-frame rearrangements with V and J called. Such tables lack part of the clones; where checked against another copy, unresolved V genes explain under half of the gap, and the rest is unexplained. A total of about 120,000 clones appear in this sample, roughly 91% of them only once. The biggest ten clones account for 2% to 2.5% of the sample. Sequencing input: blood. The receptors here all came from a woman aged 70-85 years in good health.

The rearrangement uses TRBV4-2 and TRBJ1-2; D call uncertain. The CDR3 has 15 amino acids. CDR1 is LGHNA and CDR2 is YNFKEQ in the germline V gene. Trimming stripped 0 bases from V and 7 bases from J, with 15 bases between. CDR3 residues: CASSQDLEDSGGYTF. Written as DNA, the CDR3 is TGTGCCAGCAGCCAAGATCTTGAGGATTCGGGTGGCTACACCTTC.

The V call is TRBV9, the J call TRBJ2-3, with a tentative D call TRBD2 (5 bases). The germline gives CDR1 SGDLS, CDR2 YYNGEE. Trimming cost V 0 bases and J 6 bases, with 14 bases left between them. The CDR3 length is 15 residues. CDR3 region: CASSVAFLAGDTQYF. The CDR3 DNA is TGTGCCAGCAGCGTAGCTTTCCTAGCAGGTGATACGCAGTATTTT.